This T cell receptor beta chain appears in the sequencing data of a study of T cell repertoires in ileal Crohn's disease. Study background: All patients had surgery for stricturing (approximately 60%) or penetrating (roughly 39%) disease. At postoperative colonoscopy, neoterminal ileum biopsies were taken as M6. Study-wide results and limits: Postoperative endoscopy occurred within one year, median about 7 months. Sorted CD8 T cells held more high-frequency clones than CD4.

With respect to this clone: Its antigen is undetermined.

The assay was immunoSEQ multiplex PCR, and TCRdb's table has in-frame clones only and misses some. The sample consists of approximately 11,000 clones, 55% to 75% of them appearing once. Trimming cost V 5 bases and J 9 bases; bases outside gene matches: 12. CDR3 length equals 15 residues. Germline V lookup: CDR1 MDHEN, CDR2 SYDVKM. Sample time point: neoterminal ileum biopsy at postoperative endoscopy, about 6 months after surgery. The gene calls are TRBV28 and TRBJ1-5, with TRBD1 identical over 8 bases. This TCR was recovered from an adult with Crohn's disease. The sequenced sample consisted of ileal tissue. In DNA, the CDR3 is TGTGCCAGCAGTCCCCACGGGACAGGTGGGTTGCCCCAGCATTTT. Translating gives CASSPHGTGGLPQHF. Full variable domain (rest looked up from reference TRBV28 and TRBJ1-5): DVKVTQSSRYLVKRTGEKVFLECVQDMDHENMFWYRQDPGLGLRLIYFSYDVKMKEKGDIPEGYSVSREKKERFSLILESASTNQTSMYLCASSPHGTGGLPQHFGDGTRLSIL.